One sample yielded the 30 T cell receptor beta chains listed below, sequenced in a study of blood T cells in healthy people across ages. Then a second PCR, running about 6 to 12 cycles, was carried out with a sample-barcoded 5' primer and a J-beta primer mix. MiXCR, run by TCRdb on the 5' RACE reads, gives a single entry per CDR3 protein. The repertoire holds around 1,500,000 distinct CDR3 sequences, 28% seen once, with roughly 8% in the top ten. The sample consisted of blood. These receptors were taken from a woman between 25 and 40 years old in good health.

The chain is built from TRBV5-1 and TRBJ2-1; D is ambiguous. CDR1 is SGHRS, CDR2 YFSETQ, per germline. Trimming removed 0 bases from V and 9 bases from J, with 13 bases in between. This CDR3 contains 14 residues. The CDR3 sequence is CASSLEASLAEQFF. The CDR3 DNA reads as TGCGCCAGCAGCTTGGAGGCCTCACTTGCTGAGCAGTTCTTC.

The table lists this clonotype with many counts. The chain uses TRBV20-1 and TRBJ2-6; TRBD1 matches at 7 bases. CDR3 length: 14 amino acids. Per germline, CDR1 DFQATT and CDR2 SNEGSKA (reference sequence). The V segment lost 6 bases and the J segment 4 bases; nucleotides outside the gene matches: 6. The CDR3 region is CSASTGSGANVLTF. The DNA of the CDR3 is TGCAGTGCGTCGACAGGGTCCGGGGCCAACGTCCTGACTTTC.

This clonotype was recorded many times. This sequence joins TRBV11-2 and TRBJ2-7; TRBD1 matches 9 bases. This CDR3 spans 16 amino acids. The germline V gene has CDR1 SGHAT and CDR2 FQNNGV. J lost 1 base, V lost 4 bases, and 8 bases had no gene match. The CDR3 reads CASSSNRGLKSYEQYF. The DNA for the CDR3 is TGTGCCAGCAGCTCCAACAGGGGGCTAAAGTCCTACGAGCAGTACTTC. Combining the CDR3 with reference TRBV11-2 and TRBJ2-7 gives the whole variable domain EAGVAQSPRYKIIEKRQSVAFWCNPISGHATLYWYQQILGQGPKLLIQFQNNGVVDDSQLPKDRFSAERLKGVDSTLKIQPAKLEDSAVYLCASSSNRGLKSYEQYFGPGTRLTVT.

This clonotype was found a few times. V usage is TRBV30 and J usage is TRBJ2-4, with 10 positions matching TRBD2. With the DNA end fitting TRBJ2-7 better, the J assignment may be wrong. The germline V gene has CDR1 GTSNPN and CDR2 SVGIG (reference sequence). CDR3 length: 14 amino acids. The CDR3 region has the DNA TGTGCCTGGATCCTCGGGGGACTAGCGAGCGAGCAGTACTTC. Its translation: CAWILGGLASEQYF.

This clonotype has a count of ten or more. The V gene is TRBV29-1, the J gene TRBJ2-7; TRBD1 is a possible D gene (7 bases). The CDR3 has 12 residues. V was pared by 4 bases and J by 7 bases, with 14 bases between. Germline V CDR1 and CDR2: SQVTM, ANQGSEA. CDR3 protein: CSVVGAGGEQYF. CDR3 in DNA: TGCAGCGTTGTGGGGGCAGGGGGGGAGCAGTACTTC.

This chain connects TRBV24-1 to TRBJ2-1; 7 positions match TRBD2. Germline V gene data show CDR1 as KGHDR and CDR2 as SFDVKD. This CDR3 has 12 amino acids. V lost 3 bases to trimming and J lost 14 bases; unmatched junction nucleotides: 6. CDR3 residues: CATSDPLGGEFF. The CDR3 DNA is TGTGCCACCAGTGATCCCCTGGGGGGGGAGTTCTTC.

The CDR3 loop is CASSPGGEHQPQHF. CDR3 DNA: TGTGCCAGCAGCCCAGGCGGGGAACATCAGCCCCAGCATTTT. The V call is TRBV28, the J call TRBJ1-5, with D uncertain. CDR1 MDHEN and CDR2 SYDVKM come from the germline V gene. The CDR3 has 14 amino acids. Trimming removed 6 bases from V and 5 bases from J, with 14 bases in between. Filled out from reference TRBV28 and TRBJ1-5, the complete variable domain reads DVKVTQSSRYLVKRTGEKVFLECVQDMDHENMFWYRQDPGLGLRLIYFSYDVKMKEKGDIPEGYSVSREKKERFSLILESASTNQTSMYLCASSPGGEHQPQHFGDGTRLSIL.

Comment on this clonotype: One junction end disagrees with the germline gene, perhaps due to a read error. This sequence joins TRBV2 and TRBJ1-1; tentatively, D is TRBD1 (5 bases). CDR1 and CDR2 (germline): SNHLY, FYNNEI. The CDR3 is 15 residues long. CDR3 sequence reads: CAGSEIAGPNTEAFF. As DNA, the CDR3 is TGTGCCGGCAGTGAGATTGCGGGGCCGAACACTGAAGCTTTCTTT.

This clonotype was observed a handful of times. The chain links TRBV20-1 to TRBJ2-1, with TRBD2 identical over 13 bases. With V trimmed by 5 bases and J by 12 bases, 13 bases remained unmatched. The CDR3 has 15 residues. Looked up from germline, CDR1 is DFQATT and CDR2 is SNEGSKA (reference sequence). CDR3 sequence reads: CSASRPGLAGSRQFF. The CDR3 DNA reads as TGCAGTGCTTCACGTCCGGGACTAGCGGGATCGAGGCAGTTCTTC.

The chain uses TRBV20-1 and TRBJ2-1; weak D call: TRBD1 (6 bases). Germline-derived CDR1 and CDR2 are DFQATT and SNEGSKA (reference sequence). V was cut by 3 bases and J by 4 bases, with 16 bases left in between. This CDR3 has 15 amino acids. The DNA for the CDR3 is TGCAGTGCTAGGCCTAACCGGGGACATTACAATGAGCAGTTCTTC. This sequence encodes CSARPNRGHYNEQFF.

The chain links TRBV2 to TRBJ2-1, with 7 bases identical to TRBD2. The J call is in doubt because the DNA end fits TRBJ2-7 better. Germline CDR1 and CDR2: SNHLY and FYNNEI. CDR3 length: 15 residues. CDR3 DNA: TGTGCCAGCAGTGGGGTACTAGCGAAATCCTACGAGCAGTACTTC. This codes for CASSGVLAKSYEQYF.

Only a few counts were recorded for this clonotype. The CDR3 spells CASSYRQGTRGYTF. CDR3 bases: TGTGCCAGCAGTTATCGACAGGGGACTAGGGGCTACACCTTC. This rearrangement joins TRBV27 to TRBJ1-2; the match to TRBD1 covers 8 bases. From germline, CDR1 is MNHEY and CDR2 SMNVEV (reference sequence). With 4 bases clipped from V and 8 bases from J, the junction kept 9 bases outside the gene matches. CDR3 size: 14 residues.

This clonotype was observed a handful of times. The chain joins TRBV5-1 to TRBJ2-1; D is perhaps TRBD2 (5 bases). In germline, CDR1 is SGHRS, CDR2 YFSETQ. The CDR3 runs 12 residues. V was clipped by 4 bases and J by 10 bases, with 12 bases between them. The CDR3 nucleotides are TGCGCCAGCAGCCCCCTATCGGGGGAGCAGTTCTTC. It encodes CASSPLSGEQFF.

This clonotype was found once. Germline and junction disagree at one end, which may indicate a read error. V usage is TRBV5-1 and J usage is TRBJ2-6; the D gene is possibly TRBD1 (5 bases). The CDR3 sequence is 16 residues long. Germline lookup yields CDR1 SGHRS and CDR2 YFSETQ. Here the CDR3 DNA reads TGCGCCAGCAGCTTGGAGAGAAGCTCTGGGGCCAACGTCCGGACTTTC. Translated: CASSLERSSGANVRTF.

A note on this clonotype: A clone one base away is much larger, so this may be a read error. This sequence joins TRBV29-1 and TRBJ2-7; D not certain. The V end lost 3 bases, the J end lost 9 bases, and 12 bases lay between the germline ends. The germline gives CDR1 SQVTM, CDR2 ANQGSEA. The CDR3 consists of 11 residues. CDR3: CSVELLLVQYF. The DNA of the CDR3 is TGCAGCGTTGAGCTTCTTCTCGTGCAGTACTTC.

This clonotype was counted a few times. V is TRBV5-5 and J is TRBJ2-7, with unresolved D. The V end lost 4 bases, the J end lost 7 bases, and 21 bases lay between the germline ends. From germline, CDR1 is SGHKS and CDR2 YYEKEE (reference sequence). This CDR3 has 15 residues. This CDR3 reads CASSPPGVLLREQYF. The CDR3 region has the DNA TGTGCCAGCAGCCCACCTGGGGTGCTCCTACGAGAGCAGTACTTC.

In its sample, this clonotype was seen a few times. This chain connects TRBV7-9 to TRBJ2-5; possible D gene TRBD1, 6 bases. Germline V CDR1 and CDR2: SEHNR, FQNEAQ (reference sequence). V lost 5 bases to trimming and J lost 5 bases, with 15 bases between them. The CDR3 spans 14 residues. The CDR3 loop is CASSLSTGLETQYF. CDR3 DNA sequence: TGTGCCAGCAGCCTGAGTACAGGGTTGGAGACCCAGTACTTC.

This clonotype was seen a handful of times. V is TRBV28 and J is TRBJ1-4; D is uncertain. The V gene's germline CDR1 is MDHEN and CDR2 SYDVKM. The V gene lost 10 bases and the J gene lost 8 bases, with 8 bases spanning the gap. The CDR3 extends over 10 amino acids. The CDR3 coding sequence is TGTGCCACCGGGCGGGAAAAACTGTTTTTT. It is translated as CATGREKLFF. The variable domain in full, with the rest retrieved from reference TRBV28 and TRBJ1-4, is DVKVTQSSRYLVKRTGEKVFLECVQDMDHENMFWYRQDPGLGLRLIYFSYDVKMKEKGDIPEGYSVSREKKERFSLILESASTNQTSMYLCATGREKLFFGSGTQLSVL.

V gene TRBV24-1 combines with J gene TRBJ2-3, with a tentative D call TRBD1 (5 bases). Germline lookup yields CDR1 KGHDR and CDR2 SFDVKD. The CDR3 loop spans 15 amino acids. V lost 7 bases to trimming and J lost 0 bases, with 13 bases between them. CDR3 in DNA: TGTGCCACCAGCCCGGACATATTTAGCACAGATACGCAGTATTTT. This gives the protein CATSPDIFSTDTQYF.

This clonotype was picked up many times. This chain uses TRBV29-1 with TRBJ2-1; 11 bases are shared with TRBD1. CDR1 and CDR2 from the germline V gene are SQVTM and ANQGSEA. The CDR3 runs to 13 residues. Losses at the gene ends were 7 bases for V and 5 bases for J; bases not matched to a gene: 4. The CDR3 nucleotides read TGCAGCGCGGGACAGGGGGGTCACAATGAGCAGTTCTTC. Protein: CSAGQGGHNEQFF.

This clonotype was recorded a few times. The chain couples TRBV3-1 to TRBJ1-1; tentatively, D is TRBD1 (6 bases). Germline V gene sequence: CDR1 LGHDT, CDR2 YNNKEL (reference sequence). With 6 bases removed from V and 1 base from J, the gap between germline ends came to 12 bases. The CDR3 is made up of 14 amino acids. The DNA of the CDR3 is TGTGCCAGCAGGCCACGGGGGGCGAACACTGAAGCTTTCTTT. It yields the protein CASRPRGANTEAFF. The whole variable domain, filled in from reference TRBV3-1 and TRBJ1-1, reads DTAVSQTPKYLVTQMGNDKSIKCEQNLGHDTMYWYKQDSKKFLKIMFSYNNKELIINETVPNRFSPKSPDKAHLNLHINSLELGDSAVYFCASRPRGANTEAFFGQGTRLTVV.

There are many counts of this clonotype. The chain carries TRBV29-1 and TRBJ2-7; D may be TRBD2 (7 bases). The germline gives CDR1 SQVTM, CDR2 ANQGSEA. The CDR3 contains 15 residues. V lost 6 bases and J 5 bases, leaving 23 bases between the germline ends. Here the CDR3 DNA reads TGCAGCGTCGGCTACGCGGGGGACACCTCGGACGAGCAGTACTTC. It encodes CSVGYAGDTSDEQYF.

Regarding this clonotype: Just one base apart from a much larger clone, this may be a read error. The gene calls are TRBV29-1 and TRBJ2-5; 9 bases are shared with TRBD2. The J call could be wrong; TRBJ2-7 is a better fit for the DNA end. The germline CDR1 and CDR2 sequences are SQVTM and ANQGSEA. There are 14 residues in the CDR3. CDR3 amino acids: CSVEHLAGSYEQYF. The CDR3 DNA reads TGCAGCGTTGAACACCTAGCGGGGAGCTACGAGCAGTACTTC.

V and J are TRBV6-2 or TRBV6-3 and TRBJ2-7; possible D gene TRBD2, 6 bases. The CDR3 runs 15 residues. In germline, CDR1 is MNHEY, CDR2 SVGEGT. Trimming pared 7 bases from V and 3 bases from J, leaving 19 bases between. CDR3 residues: CASKLGSSGIYEQYF. CDR3 sequence (DNA): TGTGCCAGCAAACTAGGGAGTAGCGGCATCTACGAGCAGTACTTC.

This clonotype was counted a few times. The chain carries TRBV10-3 and TRBJ2-2; no definite D call. V dropped 0 bases and J dropped 5 bases, with 16 bases sitting between them. CDR1 is ENHRY, CDR2 SYGVKD, per germline. The CDR3 consists of 17 residues. CDR3 sequence (DNA): TGTGCCATCAGTGAGTCACAAGGTTCAGGTAGTACCGGGGAGCTGTTTTTT. Translating it yields CAISESQGSGSTGELFF.

This clonotype was seen only a few times. The chain uses TRBV5-1 and TRBJ1-5; D ambiguous. Germline V CDR1 and CDR2: SGHRS, YFSETQ. With 3 bases removed from V and 5 bases from J, the gap between germline ends came to 15 bases. The CDR3 runs to 15 residues. In DNA, the CDR3 is TGCGCCAGCAGCTACCTAGCGGGGAAGGATCAGCCCCAGCATTTT. Translated: CASSYLAGKDQPQHF. Together with reference TRBV5-1 and TRBJ1-5, the CDR3 gives the full variable domain: KAGVTQTPRYLIKTRGQQVTLSCSPISGHRSVSWYQQTPGQGLQFLFEYFSETQRNKGNFPGRFSGRQFSNSRSEMNVSTLELGDSALYLCASSYLAGKDQPQHFGDGTRLSIL.

There are many counts of this clonotype. V is TRBV21-1 and J is TRBJ2-7; the table's D call of TRBD2 was not tested on the DNA. TRBV21-1 counts as a pseudogene. This CDR3 has 14 amino acids. The CDR3 DNA sequence: TGTGCCAGCAGCAAATTACCTAGCGACTACGAGCAGTACTTC. It encodes CASSKLPSDYEQYF.

This clonotype has a count of ten or more. The gene calls are TRBV7-6 and TRBJ2-7, with D possibly matching TRBD2 (6 bases). CDR3 size: 16 residues. The germline gives CDR1 SGHVS, CDR2 FNYEAQ. Trimming shortened V by 1 base and J by 6 bases, and 19 bases separated the two germline ends. The CDR3 sequence is CASSLVMEGGLGEQYF. In nucleotides, the CDR3 is TGTGCCAGCAGCTTAGTTATGGAAGGAGGGTTGGGCGAGCAGTACTTC.

Concerning this clonotype: This clone may be a read error of a much larger clone one base away. The chain couples TRBV12-3 or TRBV12-4 to TRBJ2-5; 8 nucleotides match TRBD2. The CDR3 contains 14 residues. The trim removed 6 bases at V and 11 bases at J, leaving 14 bases unmatched. As DNA, the CDR3 is TGTGCCAGCAGGTCGAAGCGGGAGAGCAATGAGCAGTACTTC. Residues: CASRSKRESNEQYF.

The table lists this clonotype with many counts. The chain employs TRBV24-1 and TRBJ2-7; D tentatively reads TRBD1 or TRBD2 (5 bases each). CDR3 size: 15 residues. CDR1 is KGHDR, CDR2 SFDVKD, per germline. V lost 2 bases to trimming and J lost 0 bases, with 10 bases between them. CDR3 nucleotides: TGTGCCACCAGTGATTGGGGGACCCTCTCCTACGAGCAGTACTTC. It specifies CATSDWGTLSYEQYF.